Below, 29 T cell receptor beta chains from the same sample are listed, as sequenced in a study of blood T cell repertoires in COVID-19. Measured with immunoSEQ multiplex PCR; TCRdb has only the in-frame clones, and not every one. The sample has almost 250,000 clones, 65% to 90% seen once. Input material: PBMCs or T cells enriched from blood (not recorded which). The receptors come from a woman aged 50 to 65 with acute COVID-19.

Of note for this clone: The same CDR3 arises from other DNA sequences in this sample as well. The chain has TRBV18 and TRBJ1-5, with 7 bases fitting TRBD1. The CDR3 consists of 13 residues. CDR1 is KGHSH and CDR2 is LQKENI in the germline V gene. With V trimmed by 3 bases and J by 7 bases, 3 bases remained unmatched. CDR3 bases: TGTGCCAGCTCACCCACAGGGGACCAGCCCCAGCATTTT. This sequence encodes CASSPTGDQPQHF.

CDR3 coding DNA: TGCAGCGTTCAGGGGGAGAAGGGCGCTTACTATGGCTACACCTTC. It translates to CSVQGEKGAYYGYTF. The V call is TRBV29-1, the J call TRBJ1-2; TRBD1 agrees at 7 bases. V lost 5 bases and J lost 3; bases outside the gene matches: 12. Germline-derived CDR1 and CDR2 are SQVTM and ANQGSEA. The CDR3 has 15 residues.

The chain couples TRBV5-1 to TRBJ2-2; 8 nucleotides align to TRBD1. Germline CDR1 and CDR2: SGHRS and YFSETQ. The CDR3 has 16 amino acids. Trimming at V came to 6 bases and at J to 4 bases, leaving 11 bases not matched to a gene. CDR3 sequence (DNA): TGCGCCAGCACCCCACTGGGGACAGGATCCACCGGGGAGCTGTTTTTT. This encodes CASTPLGTGSTGELFF.

The gene calls are TRBV5-1 and TRBJ2-7; D gene uncertain. The length of the CDR3 is 14 residues. The germline CDR1 and CDR2 sequences are SGHRS and YFSETQ. V gave up 0 bases and J gave up 1 base, with 8 bases separating them. CDR3 bases: TGCGCCAGCAGCTTGGGGCAATCATCCTACGAGCAGTACTTC. Residues: CASSLGQSSYEQYF.

About this clone: The junction shows a germline mismatch at one end, possibly a read error. V is TRBV6-1 and J is TRBJ2-1; D might be TRBD1 (6 bases). In germline, CDR1 is MNHNS, CDR2 SASEGT. The CDR3 runs to 11 residues. This chain's CDR3 is CASREDRFQFF. CDR3 coding DNA: TGTGCCAGCAGGGAAGACAGGTTTCAGTTCTTC.

This chain joins TRBV7-9 and TRBJ2-7; 7 bases align to TRBD1. Germline V gene lookup returns CDR1 SEHNR and CDR2 FQNEAQ (reference sequence). V shed 1 base, J shed 5 bases, and the junction held 5 bases outside the gene matches. The CDR3 length is 14 residues. The CDR3 reads CASSLEATGHEQYF. The DNA for the CDR3 is TGTGCCAGCAGCTTAGAGGCGACAGGGCACGAGCAGTACTTC.

The V and J genes are TRBV6-5 and TRBJ1-3; D unclear. From germline, CDR1 is MNHEY and CDR2 SVGAGI. Trimming left V 7 bases short and J 0 bases short, with 7 bases between. The length of the CDR3 is 13 residues. CDR3 sequence: CASKMSSGNTIYF. CDR3 DNA sequence: TGTGCCAGCAAGATGAGCTCTGGAAACACCATATATTTT.

The chain employs TRBV18 and TRBJ2-3; D is perhaps TRBD2 (6 bases). CDR1 is KGHSH, CDR2 LQKENI, per germline. The CDR3 sequence is 17 residues long. Deletions cut 0 bases from V and 2 bases from J, with 15 bases between. The CDR3 coding sequence is TGTGCCAGCTCACCACCGAGGGCGGGGAGGAACACAGATACGCAGTATTTT. Protein sequence: CASSPPRAGRNTDTQYF.

The J gene is TRBJ2-7, the V gene TRBV5-8; 8 nucleotides match TRBD1. In germline, CDR1 is SGHTS, CDR2 YDEGEE. J lost 2 bases, V lost 4 bases, and 2 bases had no gene match. CDR3 length equals 13 residues. The DNA for the CDR3 is TGTGCCAGCAGCCGACAGGGGCCCTACGAGCAGTACTTC. Its translation is CASSRQGPYEQYF.

The chain links TRBV4-1 to TRBJ1-2; D not resolved. Between the trimmed V and J ends, which lost 4 bases and 0 bases, there was a span of 9 bases. This CDR3 is 14 amino acids long. Germline V CDR1 and CDR2: MGHRA, YSYEKL. The CDR3 region has the DNA TGCGCCAGCAGCCGGACGGGAGCTAACTATGGCTACACCTTC. Translated, it gives CASSRTGANYGYTF.

CDR3 in amino acids: CASSLATAGREQYF. In DNA, the CDR3 is TGCGCCAGCAGCTTGGCCACGGCAGGTCGCGAGCAGTACTTC. V gene TRBV5-1 combines with J gene TRBJ2-7; no clear D gene. V shed 0 bases and J shed 6 bases, with 13 bases lying between them. The CDR3 runs to 14 residues. Germline-derived CDR1 and CDR2 are SGHRS and YFSETQ.

This clone was observed a single time. The genes are TRBV5-1 and TRBJ1-1; D might be TRBD1 (6 bases). Germline lookup yields CDR1 SGHRS and CDR2 YFSETQ. This CDR3 has 14 residues. V gave up 0 bases and J gave up 5 bases, with 11 bases separating them. CDR3 nucleotide sequence: TGCGCCAGCAGCTTGGAACAGGGTCGGACTGAAGCTTTCTTT. Translating it yields CASSLEQGRTEAFF. Variable domain in full (rest from reference TRBV5-1 and TRBJ1-1): KAGVTQTPRYLIKTRGQQVTLSCSPISGHRSVSWYQQTPGQGLQFLFEYFSETQRNKGNFPGRFSGRQFSNSRSEMNVSTLELGDSALYLCASSLEQGRTEAFFGQGTRLTVV.

This clone is a singleton in its sample. At one end, the junction sequence differs from germline, possibly due to a read error. CDR3 loop: CASSLGQTVSYEQYF. CDR3 sequence (DNA): TGTGCCAGCAGTTTAGGACAGACCGTCTCCTACGAGCAGTACTTC. J is TRBJ2-7 and V is TRBV7-2; D is possibly TRBD1 (6 bases). The CDR3 contains 15 residues. Germline CDR1 SGHTA, CDR2 FQGNSA.

The CDR3 protein is CASSLGGLRGPLYNEQFF. DNA of the CDR3: TGTGCCAGCAGCTTAGGTGGCCTAAGGGGGCCCCTTTACAATGAGCAGTTCTTC. This chain uses TRBV11-3 with TRBJ2-1; 7 bases match TRBD1. Germline CDR1 SGHNT, CDR2 YENEEA. V shed 1 base, J shed 4 bases, and the junction held 13 bases outside the gene matches. The CDR3 consists of 18 residues.

J is TRBJ1-5 and V is TRBV21-1; the D segment call TRBD1 is taken from the table without a DNA check. TRBV21-1 constitutes a pseudogene. The CDR3 is made up of 16 amino acids. The CDR3 reads CASRESRTGINQPQHF. In nucleotides, the CDR3 is TGTGCCAGCAGGGAGTCGAGGACAGGGATTAATCAGCCCCAGCATTTT.

The rearrangement uses TRBV5-4 and TRBJ1-3; 9 positions agree with TRBD1. The germline V gene encodes CDR1 SGHNT and CDR2 YYREEE (reference sequence). The V and J ends lost 5 bases and 2 bases, in that order; junction bases with no gene match: 5. This CDR3 spans 15 amino acids. Written as DNA, the CDR3 is TGTGCCAGCAGTCCTACAGGGGGCCCTGGAAACACCATATATTTT. Translated: CASSPTGGPGNTIYF.

This clone showed up many times. The chain links TRBV7-6 to TRBJ1-6; unclear D gene. V lost 3 bases to trimming and J lost 4 bases, with 7 bases between them. Germline V gene data show CDR1 as SGHVS and CDR2 as FNYEAQ. CDR3 length equals 14 residues. DNA of the CDR3: TGTGCCAGCAGCTTCCTGTATTATAATTCACCCCTCCACTTT. This encodes CASSFLYYNSPLHF.

This clone has just a few counts. This chain connects TRBV20-1 to TRBJ2-2; possible D gene TRBD1, 5 bases. This CDR3 has 13 amino acids. Looked up from germline, CDR1 is DFQATT and CDR2 is SNEGSKA (reference sequence). The V and J ends lost 3 bases and 6 bases respectively, with 11 bases between them. CDR3 region: CSASQLQAGELFF. CDR3 nucleotide sequence: TGCAGTGCTAGTCAACTACAGGCCGGGGAGCTGTTTTTT.

J is TRBJ2-4 and V is TRBV5-4; D might be TRBD2 (5 bases). V lost 2 bases, J lost 8 bases, and 14 bases lay in between. CDR3 length: 14 amino acids. Germline CDR1 reads SGHNT; CDR2 reads YYREEE (reference sequence). CDR3 coding DNA: TGTGCCAGCAGCTTTTTCGGATCGGAGGACATTCAGTACTTC. Amino acids: CASSFFGSEDIQYF.

The chain carries TRBV27 and TRBJ2-1; no clear D gene. CDR1 is MNHEY and CDR2 is SMNVEV in the germline V gene (reference sequence). Deletions cut 5 bases from V and 7 bases from J, with 15 bases between. CDR3 length: 14 amino acids. CDR3 in DNA: TGTGCCAGCAGTCTCGGGTTCTTTGGAAATGAGCAGTTCTTC. Translation: CASSLGFFGNEQFF.

This clone appeared a single time. The V and J genes are TRBV11-2 and TRBJ2-3; D possibly corresponds to TRBD2 (6 bases). CDR3 length equals 14 residues. CDR1 and CDR2 from the germline V gene are SGHAT and FQNNGV. V was trimmed by 4 bases and J by 2 bases, leaving 10 bases between them. In DNA, the CDR3 is TGTGCCAGCAGCTCGGGGGTGTCCACAGATACGCAGTATTTT. It yields the protein CASSSGVSTDTQYF.

The chain recombines TRBV6-2 or TRBV6-3 with TRBJ1-5; 8 nucleotides line up with TRBD1. CDR3 length: 15 residues. V lost 5 bases to trimming and J lost 1 base; unmatched junction nucleotides: 4. The germline CDR1 and CDR2 sequences are MNHEY and SVGEGT. The CDR3, as DNA: TGTGCCAGCAGTGGTACAGGGGGAAGCAATCAGCCCCAGCATTTT. As protein: CASSGTGGSNQPQHF.

The chain links TRBV10-3 to TRBJ1-2; TRBD1 might be the D (5 bases). The V end was cut by 3 bases, the J end by 7 bases, with 9 bases between. This CDR3 has 12 amino acids. Germline values: CDR1 ENHRY, CDR2 SYGVKD. CDR3 sequence: CAISEQVFGYTF. The CDR3 DNA reads TGTGCCATCAGTGAACAGGTTTTTGGCTACACCTTC.

The rearrangement joins TRBV2 to TRBJ2-2; possible D gene TRBD1, 6 bases. The germline V gene encodes CDR1 SNHLY and CDR2 FYNNEI. This CDR3 spans 16 amino acids. V lost 8 bases and J 4 bases, leaving 20 bases between the germline ends. The DNA for the CDR3 is TGTGCCAGCCAGCCCCACACAGGGAAGGGCACCGGGGAGCTGTTTTTT. It encodes CASQPHTGKGTGELFF.

V gene TRBV12-3 or TRBV12-4 combines with J gene TRBJ1-5; D call uncertain. Trimming took off 6 bases at V and 6 bases at J, with 9 bases between the two ends. This CDR3 region has 12 residues. The CDR3 bases are TGTGCCAGCAGGGCCCGGGTTCAGCCCCAGCATTTT. It codes for CASRARVQPQHF.

The chain is built from TRBV30 and TRBJ2-3, with D perhaps TRBD2 (7 bases). The germline V gene encodes CDR1 GTSNPN and CDR2 SVGIG (reference sequence). The CDR3 has 16 residues. V was trimmed by 0 bases and J by 0 bases, leaving 13 bases between them. The DNA for the CDR3 is TGTGCCTGGAGTGTAGGTGGGGGGGCTAGCACAGATACGCAGTATTTT. As protein: CAWSVGGGASTDTQYF. The full variable domain, with the rest looked up from reference TRBV30 and TRBJ2-3, is SQTIHQWPATLVQPVGSPLSLECTVEGTSNPNLYWYRQAAGRGLQLLFYSVGIGQISSEVPQNLSASRPQDRQFILSSKKLLLSDSGFYLCAWSVGGGASTDTQYFGPGTRLTVL.

This clone was recorded only once. The chain joins TRBV27 to TRBJ1-2; no firm D call. The CDR3 is made up of 13 amino acids. CDR1 and CDR2 (germline): MNHEY, SMNVEV (reference sequence). Trimming pared 2 bases from V and 4 bases from J, leaving 8 bases between. In DNA, the CDR3 is TGTGCCAGCAGTTTAGCGGGAGCCTATGGCTACACCTTC. It yields the protein CASSLAGAYGYTF.

This clone showed up just once. The V gene is TRBV9, the J gene TRBJ1-5; TRBD1 agrees at 9 bases. V dropped 4 bases and J dropped 6; count of bases not matched to a gene: 8. Germline CDR1 is SGDLS and CDR2 is YYNGEE. The CDR3 extends over 15 amino acids. The CDR3 DNA is TGTGCCAGCAGCTTGGGACAGGGTGGGGGTCAGCCCCAGCATTTT. This sequence encodes CASSLGQGGGQPQHF. The complete variable domain, with remaining parts taken from reference TRBV9 and TRBJ1-5, reads DSGVTQTPKHLITATGQRVTLRCSPRSGDLSVYWYQQSLDQGLQFLIQYYNGEERAKGNILERFSAQQFPDLHSELNLSSLELGDSALYFCASSLGQGGGQPQHFGDGTRLSIL.

This clone was seen only once. This chain connects TRBV10-1 to TRBJ2-7, with 8 bases lining up with TRBD2. Germline V gene data show CDR1 as WNHNN and CDR2 as SYGVQD (reference sequence). J lost 1 base, V lost 5 bases, and 7 bases had no gene match. The CDR3 totals 15 residues. The CDR3, as DNA: TGCGCCAGCAGTACCGGACTAGCAGGTTCCTACGAGCAGTACTTC. It encodes CASSTGLAGSYEQYF.